This T cell receptor beta chain was recovered during a study of control samples from healthy donors and cancer patients. CDR1 is GTSNPN, CDR2 SVGIG, per germline (reference sequence). This CDR3 contains 14 residues. The ends were cut back, 1 base at V and 1 base at J, with 11 bases in the middle. Here immunoSEQ multiplex PCR was the method, and the copy in TCRdb shows in-frame clones only, minus some. In the table there are about 95,000 clones, about nine tenths of which are singletons. This TCR was sampled from a woman aged 25 to 39 in good health. The chain couples TRBV30 to TRBJ2-7, with a tentative D call TRBD2 (5 bases). The sample taken for sequencing was blood. This CDR3 is CAWSDPSYSYEQYF. In nucleotides, the CDR3 is TGTGCCTGGAGTGATCCTAGCTATTCCTACGAGCAGTACTTC. Drawing the rest from reference TRBV30 and TRBJ2-7, the complete variable domain is SQTIHQWPATLVQPVGSPLSLECTVEGTSNPNLYWYRQAAGRGLQLLFYSVGIGQISSEVPQNLSASRPQDRQFILSSKKLLLSDSGFYLCAWSDPSYSYEQYFGPGTRLTVT.